One sample yielded the 4 T cell receptor beta chains listed below, sequenced in a study of TIL therapy for anti-PD-1-resistant metastatic lung cancer. This was the immunoSEQ v3 assay. Using immunoSEQ multiplex PCR, the repertoire was profiled, and TCRdb retains in-frame clones only, with some absent. The top ten hold around 9.1% of the sample, which has approximately 10,000 clones, approximately 80% seen once. The sample's time point: pre-treatment sample, taken before nivolumab and TIL therapy. This material consisted of blood, taken at baseline. The receptors stem from a person between 25 and 80 years old with non-small cell lung cancer.

The chain couples TRBV6-4 to TRBJ2-1; 10 nucleotides line up with TRBD2. Trimming removed 4 bases from V and 7 bases from J; junction bases left unmatched: 10. From germline, CDR1 is MRHNA and CDR2 SNTAGT. The CDR3 runs to 16 residues. The CDR3 is CASSASAGGSENEQFF. DNA for the CDR3: TGTGCCAGCAGTGCTTCAGCGGGAGGGTCCGAGAATGAGCAGTTCTTC.

The V gene is TRBV5-4, the J gene TRBJ2-3; 13 nucleotides agree with TRBD2. Germline trimming cut 0 bases from V and 0 bases from J; bases unmatched to any gene: 10. Germline V CDR1 and CDR2: SGHNT, YYREEE (reference sequence). The CDR3 contains 20 residues. The CDR3 DNA is TGTGCCAGCAGCTTGGATGGGTTACTAGCGGGAGGGGGGAGCACAGATACGCAGTATTTT. It codes for CASSLDGLLAGGGSTDTQYF.

By frequency in the sample, this clone is medium-sized. V is TRBV29-1 and J is TRBJ1-3; weak D call: TRBD1 (6 bases). Germline V CDR1 and CDR2: SQVTM, ANQGSEA. This CDR3 region has 16 residues. Trimming removed 1 base at V and 1 base at J, with 14 bases between. CDR3 in DNA: TGCAGCGTTGAAGTGTTGGGGGGCGAATCTGGAAACACCATATATTTT. Translation: CSVEVLGGESGNTIYF.

This CDR3 reads CASSLGADTQYF. DNA of the CDR3: TGCGCCAGCAGCTTGGGGGCAGATACGCAGTATTTT. This rearrangement joins TRBV5-1 to TRBJ2-3; D is ambiguous. The germline V and J ends were trimmed by 0 bases and 4 bases, with 3 bases remaining between them. Germline assignment: CDR1 SGHRS and CDR2 YFSETQ. This CDR3 comprises 12 residues.